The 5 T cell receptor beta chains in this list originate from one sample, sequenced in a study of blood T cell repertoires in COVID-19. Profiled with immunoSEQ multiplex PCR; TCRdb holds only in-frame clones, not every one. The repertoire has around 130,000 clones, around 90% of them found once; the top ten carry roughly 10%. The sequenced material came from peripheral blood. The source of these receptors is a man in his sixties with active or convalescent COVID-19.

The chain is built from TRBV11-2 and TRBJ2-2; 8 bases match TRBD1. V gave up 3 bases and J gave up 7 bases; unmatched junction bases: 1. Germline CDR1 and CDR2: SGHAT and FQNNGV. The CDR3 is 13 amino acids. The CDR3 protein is CASSFTGGGELFF. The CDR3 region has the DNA TGTGCCAGCAGCTTTACAGGGGGCGGGGAGCTGTTTTTT.

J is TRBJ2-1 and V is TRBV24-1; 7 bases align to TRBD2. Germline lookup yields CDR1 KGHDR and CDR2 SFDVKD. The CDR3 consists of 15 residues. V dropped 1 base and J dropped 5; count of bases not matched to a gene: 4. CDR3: CATSDFGGGHNEQFF. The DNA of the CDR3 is TGTGCCACCAGTGATTTTGGGGGAGGGCACAATGAGCAGTTCTTC.

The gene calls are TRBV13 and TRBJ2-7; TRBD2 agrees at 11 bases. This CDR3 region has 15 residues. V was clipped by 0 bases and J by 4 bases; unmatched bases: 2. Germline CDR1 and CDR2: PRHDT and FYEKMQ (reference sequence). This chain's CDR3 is CASSLGLAGEYEQYF. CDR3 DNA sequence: TGTGCCAGCAGCTTAGGACTAGCGGGAGAATACGAGCAGTACTTC.

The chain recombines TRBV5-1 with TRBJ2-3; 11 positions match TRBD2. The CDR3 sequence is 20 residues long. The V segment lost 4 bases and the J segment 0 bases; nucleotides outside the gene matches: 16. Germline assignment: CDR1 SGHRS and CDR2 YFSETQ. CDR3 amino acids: CASSPMGAGTSGISTDTQYF. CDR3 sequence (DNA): TGCGCCAGCAGCCCAATGGGGGCCGGGACTAGCGGAATTAGCACAGATACGCAGTATTTT.

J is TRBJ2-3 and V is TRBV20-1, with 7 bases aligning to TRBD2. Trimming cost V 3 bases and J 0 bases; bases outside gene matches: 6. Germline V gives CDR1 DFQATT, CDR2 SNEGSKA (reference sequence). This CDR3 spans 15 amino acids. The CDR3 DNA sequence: TGCAGTGCTAGTGAGCGGGGCGTAAGCACAGATACGCAGTATTTT. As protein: CSASERGVSTDTQYF.